Given below is one TCR beta chain in context. Profiling relied on immunoSEQ multiplex PCR, and the TCRdb table lists in-frame clones only, not all of them. This sample carries around 47,000 clones, roughly 94% of them seen once, and the ten largest clones take 2.9%. This entry comes from a study of T cells after posttransplantation cyclophosphamide. The CDR3 has 14 residues. V was cut by 4 bases and J by 11 bases, with 21 bases left in between. Per germline, CDR1 SGHNT and CDR2 YYREEE (reference sequence). V and J are TRBV5-4 and TRBJ1-1, with a possible D match to TRBD1 (5 bases). Sequencing was performed on PBMCs. The clonotype comes from a woman under 40 in good health and a related stem cell transplant donor. In nucleotides, the CDR3 is TGTGCCAGCAGCGGGGAGGTAGCAGGGAGCAGGGCTTTCTTT. Amino acid sequence: CASSGEVAGSRAFF.